These T cell receptor beta chains were read from a single sample in a study of T cells in tumors after PD-1 blockade. Libraries were prepared by immunoSEQ multiplex PCR; TCRdb keeps only in-frame clonotypes and omits some of them. This table holds 60,000 to 65,000 clones, about 74% found once. Here the sequenced sample was PBMCs, taken after anti-PD-1 treatment. The receptors shown here come from a human donor with basal cell carcinoma. CDR3s include the opening cysteine and the closing phenylalanine or tryptophan. Fields, in order: D gene, clone size, V gene, J gene, CDR3 protein, CDR3 DNA. A D gene is named only where the DNA matches it firmly. For some rows the clone size is stated as once, few or many, or as a class when expanded; others skip it.

>TRBD1|NA|TRBV19|TRBJ1-6
CASSMDRGGTPLHF
TGTGCCAGTAGTATGGACAGGGGGGGGACACCCCTCCACTTT
>NA|NA|TRBV3-1/TRBV3-2|TRBJ1-3
CASSQKGLSGNTIYF
TGTGCCAGCAGCCAGAAAGGGCTCTCTGGAAACACCATATATTTT
>NA|NA|TRBV29-1|TRBJ1-5
CSVVGASNQPQHF
TGCAGCGTTGTAGGGGCGAGCAATCAGCCCCAGCATTTT
>TRBD1|NA|TRBV7-9|TRBJ1-4
CASSPGQTTNEKLFF
TGTGCCAGCAGCCCGGGACAGACAACTAATGAAAAACTGTTTTTT
>TRBD2|once|TRBV12-5|TRBJ2-3
CASGPPGAGGLDTQYF
TGTGCTAGTGGTCCCCCAGGAGCGGGGGGACTAGATACGCAGTATTTT
>TRBD2|NA|TRBV16|TRBJ2-1
CASSQGTRGNEQFF
TGTGCCAGCAGCCAAGGGACGCGGGGGAATGAGCAGTTCTTC
>NA|NA|TRBV2|TRBJ1-1
CASSDQSNTEAFF
TGTGCCAGCAGTGACCAATCGAACACTGAAGCTTTCTTT
>NA|NA|TRBV6-5|TRBJ1-1
CASTVGGVNTEAFF
TGTGCCAGCACGGTCGGAGGGGTCAACACTGAAGCTTTCTTT
>NA|NA|TRBV7-9|TRBJ2-2
CASPRARGGIGTGELFF
TGTGCCAGCCCCCGGGCAAGGGGGGGCATCGGCACCGGGGAGCTGTTTTTT
>NA|once|TRBV2|TRBJ1-4
CAPPTLDSEKLFF
TGTGCCCCCCCGACATTAGATAGTGAAAAACTGTTTTTT
>TRBD1|NA|TRBV5-1|TRBJ2-5
CASSLRQGQQETQYF
TGCGCCAGCAGCTTAAGACAGGGGCAACAAGAGACCCAGTACTTC
>TRBD1|NA|TRBV5-6|TRBJ1-6
CASRDRNSPLHF
TGTGCCAGCAGGGACAGGAATTCACCCCTCCACTTT
>TRBD1|NA|TRBV2|TRBJ1-4
CASSVGTGRYREKLFF
TGTGCCAGCAGTGTCGGGACAGGGCGGTATAGAGAAAAACTGTTTTTT
>NA|NA|TRBV5-1|TRBJ2-2
CASSSGDPRGNTGELFF
TGCGCCAGCAGCTCGGGGGACCCTAGGGGGAACACCGGGGAGCTGTTTTTT